Reported below is one T cell receptor beta chain. Its antigen is still unknown. The data stem from a study of T cell repertoires in aging, cancer and after chemotherapy. In the study overall: Repeat sampling of healthy donors over several months to years showed clear clonal overlap. Regarding the study as a whole: Rebound thymic output was suggested by rising median generation probability during chemotherapy in each cancer cohort. Compared with age-matched healthy donors, untreated hematological or solid cancer patients showed higher blood TCR clonality. The repertoire data cannot show anything about immunological memory following chemotherapy.

Multiplex touch-down PCR with TRB-A/B primers amplified rearranged V-D-J TRB sequences. TCRdb redid the calling of the multiplex PCR reads with MiXCR, one entry per CDR3 protein. The repertoire includes thousands of distinct CDR3 sequences, about 33% of them detected once, and about 10% sits in the top ten. The template was genomic DNA from peripheral blood, not RNA. This TCR was recovered from a human donor in good health. The sample taken for sequencing was blood.

Written as DNA, the CDR3 is TGTGCCACCAGTGAAGGCACCCGAACCCAAGAGACCCAGTACTTC. Its translation is CATSEGTRTQETQYF. The chain employs TRBV24-1 and TRBJ2-5; D is uncertain. Germline V lookup: CDR1 KGHDR, CDR2 SFDVKD. The V gene lost 4 bases and the J gene lost 1 base, with 12 bases spanning the gap. CDR3 length equals 15 residues.